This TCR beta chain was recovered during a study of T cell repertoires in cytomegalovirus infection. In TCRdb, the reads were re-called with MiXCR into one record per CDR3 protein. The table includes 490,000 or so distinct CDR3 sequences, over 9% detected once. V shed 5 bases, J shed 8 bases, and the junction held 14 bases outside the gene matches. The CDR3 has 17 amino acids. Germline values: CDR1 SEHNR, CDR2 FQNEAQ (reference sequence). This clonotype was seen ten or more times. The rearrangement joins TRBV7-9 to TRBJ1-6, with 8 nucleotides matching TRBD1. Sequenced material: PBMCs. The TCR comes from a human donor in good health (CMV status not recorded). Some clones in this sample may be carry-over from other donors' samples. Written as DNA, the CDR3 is TGTGCCAGCAGCCCAGCAGGGGGCATGATCGTAGATTCACCCCTCCACTTT. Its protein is CASSPAGGMIVDSPLHF.